Listed below are T cell receptor beta chains from one sample, sequenced in a study of T cell changes during pregnancy in multiple sclerosis. The data were produced by immunoSEQ multiplex PCR, yet TCRdb's version contains in-frame clones alone and is incomplete. The sample yields tens of thousands of clones, under 95% seen once. Sequences were derived from peripheral blood, sampled before pregnancy. These receptors were taken from a female donor with multiple sclerosis, enrolled in a pregnancy study. Both conserved end residues are part of each CDR3. D genes are given only for firm matches. Where a row states a size, it is once, few, many or the class of an expanded clone; other rows omit it.

D gene | J gene | V gene | clone size | CDR3 protein | CDR3 DNA
NA | TRBJ2-1 | TRBV11-3 | NA | CASSANVDYEQFF | TGTGCCAGCAGCGCCAACGTGGACTATGAGCAGTTCTTC
NA | TRBJ2-1 | TRBV11-2 | few | CASSFGASNEQFF | TGTGCCAGCAGCTTTGGGGCTTCTAATGAGCAGTTCTTC
TRBD2 | TRBJ2-7 | TRBV28 | NA | CASSLEGLANYEQYF | TGTGCCAGCAGTCTAGAGGGACTAGCTAATTACGAGCAGTACTTC
NA | TRBJ1-1 | TRBV29-1 | NA | CSVSIDYHDDTEAFF | TGCAGCGTTTCCATTGACTATCATGACGACACTGAAGCTTTCTTT
TRBD1 | TRBJ1-1 | TRBV5-6 | NA | CASSLRQGNVLSEAFF | TGTGCCAGCAGCTTGAGACAGGGGAATGTGCTCTCTGAAGCTTTCTTT
TRBD2 | TRBJ2-1 | TRBV4-1 | NA | CASSQTSGSYNEQFF | TGCGCCAGCAGCCAAACTAGCGGCTCCTACAATGAGCAGTTCTTC
NA | TRBJ1-3 | TRBV5-6 | NA | CASSEPETVSGNTIYF | TGTGCCAGCAGCGAGCCAGAGACAGTCTCTGGAAACACCATATATTTT
TRBD2 | TRBJ2-3 | TRBV10-1 | NA | CASGEGVGGRAGRTDTQYF | TGCGCCAGCGGCGAGGGGGTTGGCGGGAGGGCCGGTCGCACAGATACGCAGTATTTT
NA | TRBJ2-7 | TRBV2 | NA | CASSVTAYEQYF | TGTGCCAGCAGCGTGACAGCCTACGAGCAGTACTTC
TRBD1 | TRBJ1-5 | TRBV7-9 | NA | CASSSSTGEREQPQHF | TGTGCCAGCAGCTCCTCAACAGGGGAAAGGGAACAGCCCCAGCATTTT
TRBD1 | TRBJ1-5 | TRBV7-9 | NA | CASSSTGTGRQPQHF | TGTGCCAGCAGCTCGACCGGGACAGGGAGGCAGCCCCAGCATTTT
NA | TRBJ2-7 | TRBV27 | NA | CASKLFLTGAFDEQYF | TGTGCCAGCAAGCTCTTTCTAACGGGAGCGTTTGACGAGCAGTACTTC
NA | TRBJ2-1 | TRBV5-4 | once | CASSLVSREQFF | TGTGCCAGCAGCTTGGTCTCCCGTGAGCAGTTCTTC
TRBD2 | TRBJ2-7 | TRBV7-9 | NA | CASSTLGGGSYEQYF | TGTGCCAGCAGCACCCTCGGGGGGGGATCCTACGAGCAGTACTTC
NA | TRBJ1-5 | TRBV4-2 | NA | CASSQDSNQPQHF | TGTGCCAGCAGCCAAGACTCTAATCAGCCCCAGCATTTT
TRBD2 | TRBJ2-6 | TRBV19 | NA | CASSKTSGAGANVLTF | TGTGCCAGTAGTAAGACTAGCGGAGCTGGGGCCAACGTCCTGACTTTC
TRBD1 | TRBJ2-1 | TRBV4-1 | NA | CASSQVQGAGNEQFF | TGCGCCAGCAGCCAAGTTCAGGGGGCGGGAAATGAGCAGTTCTTC
NA | TRBJ1-5 | TRBV7-4 | NA | CASSLYPQVRMMQPQHF | TGTGCCAGCAGCTTATATCCACAGGTAAGGATGATGCAGCCCCAGCATTTT
TRBD2 | TRBJ2-7 | TRBV10-3 | NA | CAISTEIAGGGQEQYF | TGTGCCATCAGTACTGAAATAGCGGGAGGGGGCCAAGAGCAGTACTTC
NA | TRBJ1-2 | TRBV6-5 | NA | CASRQDRYGYTF | TGTGCCAGCAGACAGGATCGCTATGGCTACACCTTC
TRBD2 | TRBJ2-3 | TRBV5-6 | NA | CASALAGGPTDTQYF | TGTGCCAGCGCACTAGCGGGAGGGCCCACAGATACGCAGTATTTT
TRBD1 | TRBJ1-2 | TRBV23-1 | NA | CASSQSWDRGRGYTF | TGCGCCAGCAGTCAATCGTGGGACAGGGGGCGGGGCTACACCTTC
NA | TRBJ2-2 | TRBV19 | NA | CASAGYSERNTGELFF | TGTGCCAGTGCGGGATATAGCGAAAGGAACACCGGGGAGCTGTTTTTT
NA | TRBJ1-5 | TRBV19 | NA | CASSIVAPGYNQPQHF | TGTGCCAGTAGTATTGTGGCACCGGGGTACAATCAGCCCCAGCATTTT
TRBD2 | TRBJ2-1 | TRBV5-8 | NA | CASSLHGGGGEQFF | TGTGCCAGCAGCTTGCACGGGGGGGGTGGTGAGCAGTTCTTC
NA | TRBJ1-1 | TRBV27 | NA | CASSLSTGNTEAFF | TGTGCCAGCAGTTTATCGACAGGGAACACTGAAGCTTTCTTT
TRBD2 | TRBJ2-7 | TRBV15 | NA | CATQSGSSNYEQYF | TGTGCCACCCAAAGCGGGAGCTCCAACTACGAGCAGTACTTC
NA | TRBJ2-5 | TRBV5-6 | once | CASSPGGLSQYF | TGTGCCAGCAGCCCCGGAGGCCTATCCCAGTACTTC
NA | TRBJ2-2 | TRBV18 | NA | CASSPLQGTGELFF | TGTGCCAGCTCACCTCTCCAGGGCACCGGGGAGCTGTTTTTT
TRBD1 | TRBJ2-7 | TRBV6-1 | NA | CASSEHWGQLIPSEQYF | TGTGCCAGCAGTGAACACTGGGGACAGCTTATACCCTCCGAGCAGTACTTC
NA | TRBJ2-7 | TRBV4-1 | NA | CASSQIVTYEQYF | TGCGCCAGCAGCCAGATAGTGACCTACGAGCAGTACTTC
NA | TRBJ1-2 | TRBV5-1 | NA | CASSSKLTGYGYTF | TGCGCCAGCAGCTCCAAACTGACGGGCTATGGCTACACCTTC
TRBD1 | TRBJ1-4 | TRBV27 | NA | CASSPGQGWGEKLFF | TGTGCCAGCAGTCCTGGACAGGGGTGGGGTGAAAAACTGTTTTTT
TRBD2 | TRBJ2-7 | TRBV7-2 | NA | CASSSPTSAAYEQYF | TGTGCCAGCAGCTCTCCGACTAGCGCCGCCTACGAGCAGTACTTC
TRBD1 | TRBJ1-2 | TRBV11-2 | NA | CASSNRTGGIYGYTF | TGTGCCAGCAGCAACAGGACAGGGGGCATCTATGGCTACACCTTC
TRBD2 | TRBJ2-7 | TRBV7-8 | NA | CASSLTSYRGLAGVEQYF | TGTGCCAGCAGCCTAACATCTTACCGAGGACTAGCGGGAGTCGAGCAGTACTTC
TRBD2 | TRBJ2-1 | TRBV27 | NA | CASSFLTGTTYNEQFF | TGTGCCAGCAGTTTCCTAACCGGGACTACATACAATGAGCAGTTCTTC
NA | TRBJ1-1 | TRBV29-1 | few | CSVRTPNTEAFF | TGCAGCGTTCGGACACCGAACACTGAAGCTTTCTTT
NA | TRBJ2-7 | TRBV28 | NA | CASSLNHYEQYF | TGTGCCAGCAGTTTAAATCACTACGAGCAGTACTTC
NA | TRBJ1-5 | TRBV28 | NA | CASSLEGWDQPQHF | TGTGCCAGCAGTTTGGAGGGGTGGGATCAGCCCCAGCATTTT
NA | TRBJ1-1 | TRBV30 | NA | CAWSFGGNTEAFF | TGTGCCTGGAGTTTTGGAGGAAACACTGAAGCTTTCTTT
NA | TRBJ1-1 | TRBV19 | NA | CASSIGGQNTEAFF | TGTGCCAGTAGTATCGGAGGTCAGAACACTGAAGCTTTCTTT
TRBD2 | TRBJ2-2 | TRBV6-5 | NA | CASSYPAGAGGELFF | TGTGCCAGCAGTTACCCAGCGGGAGCGGGCGGGGAGCTGTTTTTT
NA | TRBJ1-1 | TRBV28 | NA | CASRDWASAFF | TGTGCCAGCAGAGATTGGGCTTCAGCTTTCTTT
TRBD1 | TRBJ2-1 | TRBV28 | NA | CASQSGTVSYNEQFF | TGTGCCAGCCAGTCCGGGACAGTCTCCTACAATGAGCAGTTCTTC
NA | TRBJ1-1 | TRBV28 | NA | CASSLLGRGTEAFF | TGTGCCAGCAGTTTACTCGGCCGGGGCACTGAAGCTTTCTTT